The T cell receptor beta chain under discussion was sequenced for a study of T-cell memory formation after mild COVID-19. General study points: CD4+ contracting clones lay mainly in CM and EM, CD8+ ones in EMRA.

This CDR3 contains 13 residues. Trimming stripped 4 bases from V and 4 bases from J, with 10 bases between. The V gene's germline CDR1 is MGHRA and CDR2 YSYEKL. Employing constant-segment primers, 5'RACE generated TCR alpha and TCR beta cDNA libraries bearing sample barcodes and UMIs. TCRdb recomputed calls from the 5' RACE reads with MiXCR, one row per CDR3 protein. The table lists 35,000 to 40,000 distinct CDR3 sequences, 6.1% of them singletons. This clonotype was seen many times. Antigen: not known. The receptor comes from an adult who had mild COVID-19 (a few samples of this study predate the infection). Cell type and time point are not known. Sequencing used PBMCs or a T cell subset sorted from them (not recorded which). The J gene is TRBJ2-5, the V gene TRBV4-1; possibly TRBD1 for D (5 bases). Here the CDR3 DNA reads TGCGCCAGCAGCCTGGGAAGGGGAGAGACCCAGTACTTC. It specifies CASSLGRGETQYF.